The 2 T cell receptor beta chains listed next were all sequenced from one sample in a study of beta chain features in type 1 diabetes (dated by TCRdb to 2016 to 2018). The full study reports these points: Type 1 diabetes patients showed a moderate but significant shortening of TCRB CDR3 length in all four CD4+ subsets.

For these receptors, no antigen is known. Libraries were built with the immunoSEQ multiplex PCR assay. All of the isolated RNA was reverse transcribed with the High Capacity cDNA Reverse Transcription Kit, so expressed TCRB transcripts were sequenced. TCRdb carries this immuneACCESS record with in-frame sequences only. Its versions omit some clonotypes, under half of them owing to an unresolved V gene in the studies checked, with the rest unexplained. This sample comprises around 650,000 clones, 9.5% to 15% of them detected only once. The ten largest clones capture 0.095% to 0.15% of the sample. The sequenced material came from naive CD4+ T cells from blood. The label giving this sample's cell subset or site can be read as: true naive CD4+ T cells. The receptors were sampled from a man younger than 45 with type 1 diabetes.

The J gene is TRBJ1-6, the V gene TRBV14; 7 bases map to TRBD1. Losses at the gene ends were 4 bases for V and 8 bases for J; bases not matched to a gene: 8. The V gene's germline CDR1 is SGHDN and CDR2 FVKESK. This CDR3 spans 15 amino acids. The CDR3 reads CASSLRGRWDSPLHF. The CDR3 DNA reads as TGTGCCAGCAGCCTTAGGGGGCGCTGGGATTCACCCCTCCACTTT.

The rearrangement uses TRBV30 and TRBJ1-4; no clear D. This CDR3 region has 11 residues. Trimming left V 3 bases short and J 6 bases short, with 5 bases between. Germline loops: CDR1 GTSNPN, CDR2 SVGIG (reference sequence). CDR3 sequence (DNA): TGTGCCTGGAGAGTCTATGAAAAACTGTTTTTT. Translated, it gives CAWRVYEKLFF.